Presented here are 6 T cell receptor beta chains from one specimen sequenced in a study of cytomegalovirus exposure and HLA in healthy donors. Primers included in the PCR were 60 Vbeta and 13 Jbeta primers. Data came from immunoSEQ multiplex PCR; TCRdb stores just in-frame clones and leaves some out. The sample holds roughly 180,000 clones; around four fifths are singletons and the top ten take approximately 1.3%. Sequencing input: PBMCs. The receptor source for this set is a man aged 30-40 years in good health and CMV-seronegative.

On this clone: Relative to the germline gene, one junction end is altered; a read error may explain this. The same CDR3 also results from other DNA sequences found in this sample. The CDR3 sequence: CASSQSGQGKKSNQPQHF. CDR3 nucleotide sequence: TGCGCCAGCAGCCAATCAGGACAGGGGAAGAAAAGCAACCAGCCCCAGCATTTT. This chain joins TRBV4-3 and TRBJ1-5; 9 nucleotides agree with TRBD1. Per the germline V gene, CDR1 is LGHNA and CDR2 is YSLEER. The CDR3 is made up of 18 amino acids.

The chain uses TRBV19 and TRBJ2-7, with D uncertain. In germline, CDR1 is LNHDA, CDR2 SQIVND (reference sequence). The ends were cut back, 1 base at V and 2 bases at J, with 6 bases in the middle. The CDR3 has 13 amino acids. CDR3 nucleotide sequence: TGTGCCAGTAGTATAGGAGCCGCCTACGAGCAGTACTTC. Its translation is CASSIGAAYEQYF.

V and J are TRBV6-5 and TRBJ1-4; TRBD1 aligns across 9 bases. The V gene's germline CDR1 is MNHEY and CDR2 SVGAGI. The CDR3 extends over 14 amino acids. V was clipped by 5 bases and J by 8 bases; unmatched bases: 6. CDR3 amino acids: CASSTGGGGEKLFF. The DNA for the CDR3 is TGTGCCAGCAGTACAGGGGGCGGGGGGGAAAAACTGTTTTTT.

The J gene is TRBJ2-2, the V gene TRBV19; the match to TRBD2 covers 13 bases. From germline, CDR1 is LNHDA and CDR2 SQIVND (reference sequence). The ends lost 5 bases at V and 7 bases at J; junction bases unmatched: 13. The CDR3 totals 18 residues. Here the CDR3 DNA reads TGTGCCAGTAGTGGACGGACTAGCGGGAGTCATGGCCTCGGGGAGCTGTTTTTT. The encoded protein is CASSGRTSGSHGLGELFF.

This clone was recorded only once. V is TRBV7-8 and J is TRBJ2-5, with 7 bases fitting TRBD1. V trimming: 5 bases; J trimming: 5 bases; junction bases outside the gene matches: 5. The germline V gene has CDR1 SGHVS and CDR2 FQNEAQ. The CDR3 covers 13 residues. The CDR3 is CASSVQGTETQYF. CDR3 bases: TGTGCCAGCAGCGTACAGGGGACGGAGACCCAGTACTTC.

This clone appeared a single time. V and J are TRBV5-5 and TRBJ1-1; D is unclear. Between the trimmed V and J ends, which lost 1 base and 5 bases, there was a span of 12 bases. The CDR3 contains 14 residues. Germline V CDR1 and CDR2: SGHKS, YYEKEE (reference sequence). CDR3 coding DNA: TGTGCCAGCAGCTTGACCCCCATGAGGACTGAAGCTTTCTTT. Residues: CASSLTPMRTEAFF. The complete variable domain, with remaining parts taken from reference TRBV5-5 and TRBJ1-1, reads DAGVTQSPTHLIKTRGQQVTLRCSPISGHKSVSWYQQVLGQGPQFIFQYYEKEERGRGNFPDRFSARQFPNYSSELNVNALLLGDSALYLCASSLTPMRTEAFFGQGTRLTVV.